The 29 T cell receptor beta chains listed next were all sequenced from one sample in a study of blood T cells in healthy people across ages. A J-beta primer mix and a sample-barcoded 5' primer were used in a second PCR of roughly 7 to 12 cycles. TCRdb processed the 5' RACE reads anew with MiXCR; each CDR3 protein has one entry. The table lists about 580,000 distinct CDR3 sequences, 40% to 55% of them singletons. The sample comprised blood. All receptors come from an elderly man in good health.

The rearrangement joins TRBV20-1 to TRBJ2-1, with 7 bases identical to TRBD1. The end of the DNA is better explained by TRBJ2-7, so the J call may be wrong. CDR1 and CDR2 (germline): DFQATT, SNEGSKA (reference sequence). The CDR3 is made up of 15 amino acids. The CDR3 DNA is TGCAGTGCTCGCCTGGGGACAGCCTCATACAATGAGCAGTACTTC. It specifies CSARLGTASYNEQYF.

Notes on this clonotype: This may be a read error: a much more frequent sequence differs by one nucleotide. This sequence joins TRBV7-2 and TRBJ2-7; D is unclear. CDR3 length: 16 residues. V lost 5 bases to trimming and J lost 0 bases, with 17 bases between them. The V gene's germline CDR1 is SGHTA and CDR2 FQGNSA. The CDR3 DNA is TGTGCCAGCAGCGTAGAGCAGGTGATGAGCTCCTACGAGCAGTACTTC. Translation: CASSVEQVMSSYEQYF.

The chain couples TRBV29-1 to TRBJ2-3; weak D call: TRBD2 (5 bases). Germline V gives CDR1 SQVTM, CDR2 ANQGSEA. Deletions cut 7 bases from V and 0 bases from J, with 14 bases between. CDR3 size: 14 residues. The CDR3 sequence: CSAPRAESTDTQYF. Here the CDR3 DNA reads TGCAGCGCCCCGCGGGCCGAAAGCACAGATACGCAGTATTTT.

This clonotype was seen a few times. This chain links TRBV12-3 or TRBV12-4 with TRBJ1-1, with D unresolved. There are 11 residues in the CDR3. Trimming pared 6 bases from V and 11 bases from J, leaving 13 bases between. CDR3 sequence: CASSRGVKAFF. The CDR3 coding sequence is TGTGCCAGCAGCCGCGGAGTCAAGGCTTTCTTT.

This clonotype was recorded at least ten times. The chain uses TRBV3-1 and TRBJ2-7; D is uncertain. The CDR3 covers 14 residues. The V gene lost 2 bases and the J gene lost 7 bases, with 15 bases spanning the gap. CDR1 LGHDT and CDR2 YNNKEL come from the germline V gene (reference sequence). The CDR3 DNA follows: TGTGCCAGCAGCCAACTCAGGATGGCGGAGGAGCAGTACTTC. It yields the protein CASSQLRMAEEQYF.

Remarks on this clonotype: It may be a read error: a sequence one base away is much more abundant. This chain connects TRBV4-3 to TRBJ2-1; the D is unclear. The CDR3 contains 13 residues. V shed 4 bases and J shed 9 bases, with 13 bases lying between them. Germline V CDR1 and CDR2: LGHNA, YSLEER. The CDR3, as DNA: TGCGCCAGCAGCCGGACGAATCTGGGTGAGCAGTTCTTC. Translating it yields CASSRTNLGEQFF.

The V and J genes are TRBV14 and TRBJ2-2; no clear D gene. Germline V gene lookup returns CDR1 SGHDN and CDR2 FVKESK. The CDR3 has 12 amino acids. The V and J ends lost 4 bases and 8 bases respectively, with 8 bases between them. This CDR3 is CASSPRTGELFF. The CDR3, as DNA: TGTGCCAGCAGCCCCCGCACAGGGGAGCTGTTTTTT.

This chain joins TRBV20-1 and TRBJ2-3; 10 nucleotides line up with TRBD2. This CDR3 is built from 16 residues. Losses at the gene ends were 4 bases for V and 1 base for J; bases not matched to a gene: 8. In germline, CDR1 is DFQATT, CDR2 SNEGSKA (reference sequence). As DNA, the CDR3 is TGCAGTGCTAATAGGGCTAGCGGGGGAGGCACAGATACGCAGTATTTT. Residues: CSANRASGGGTDTQYF.

This clonotype was picked up a small number of times. The rearrangement uses TRBV24-1 and TRBJ2-5; 7 bases agree with TRBD1. Germline CDR1 KGHDR, CDR2 SFDVKD. Trimming at V came to 4 bases and at J to 4 bases, leaving 2 bases not matched to a gene. The CDR3 has 13 residues. In DNA, the CDR3 is TGTGCCACCAGTGAACGGACAGGAGAGACCCAGTACTTC. This translates into CATSERTGETQYF.

This clonotype was seen more than once but under ten times. The chain joins TRBV30 to TRBJ2-4, with TRBD1 matching 7 bases. Germline V lookup: CDR1 GTSNPN, CDR2 SVGIG (reference sequence). J gave up 6 bases and V 5 bases, and 10 bases lay outside the gene matches. The CDR3 spans 14 residues. The CDR3 loop reads CAWQRTGARNIQYF. CDR3 nucleotide sequence: TGTGCCTGGCAACGTACAGGGGCGAGAAACATTCAGTACTTC.

The chain recombines TRBV4-2 with TRBJ2-7, with 7 bases fitting TRBD2. In germline, CDR1 is LGHNA, CDR2 YNFKEQ. Trimming took 4 bases from V and 4 from J; bases not matched to a gene: 10. The CDR3 extends over 15 amino acids. CDR3 nucleotides: TGTGCCAGCAGCCCAGAGCTAGCGGACCATTACGAGCAGTACTTC. The encoded protein is CASSPELADHYEQYF.

The V call is TRBV29-1, the J call TRBJ2-7; D not certain. V was shortened by 5 bases and J by 0 bases, with 8 bases between the two germline ends. Germline V gene sequence: CDR1 SQVTM, CDR2 ANQGSEA. The CDR3 loop spans 12 amino acids. The CDR3 sequence: CSVTATSYEQYF. The CDR3 DNA reads as TGCAGCGTTACTGCGACCTCCTACGAGCAGTACTTC.

The rearrangement joins TRBV20-1 to TRBJ2-1, with 7 bases that match TRBD2. Germline CDR1 reads DFQATT; CDR2 reads SNEGSKA (reference sequence). The CDR3 spans 13 residues. V lost 6 bases to trimming and J lost 10 bases; unmatched junction nucleotides: 12. The CDR3 sequence: CSASTTSRREQFF. The CDR3 DNA is TGCAGTGCCAGCACGACTAGCCGACGGGAGCAGTTCTTC.

The rearrangement links TRBV2 to TRBJ1-1; 9 nucleotides line up with TRBD1. Germline assignment: CDR1 SNHLY and CDR2 FYNNEI. Trimming removed 1 base from V and 7 bases from J; junction bases left unmatched: 4. The CDR3 extends over 14 amino acids. CDR3 in DNA: TGTGCCAGCAGTGAAGGGGACAGGGTCGGTGAAGCTTTCTTT. This sequence encodes CASSEGDRVGEAFF.

This clonotype was seen more than once but under ten times. As DNA, the CDR3 is TGCAGCGTCACCGGGACTCCCGCCTACGAGCAGTACTTC. Translation gives CSVTGTPAYEQYF. The chain recombines TRBV29-1 with TRBJ2-7, with D perhaps matching TRBD2 (6 bases). Trimming stripped 6 bases from V and 2 bases from J, with 14 bases between. The CDR3 spans 13 residues. From germline, CDR1 is SQVTM and CDR2 ANQGSEA.

V is TRBV4-3 and J is TRBJ2-1, with D tentatively TRBD1 (5 bases). Germline CDR1 LGHNA, CDR2 YSLEER. The CDR3 sequence is 13 residues long. The V end was cut by 1 base, the J end by 9 bases, with 10 bases between. The CDR3 region has the DNA TGCGCCAGCAGCCAAGGTTGGGGCAGTGAGCAGTTCTTC. Protein sequence: CASSQGWGSEQFF.

The chain recombines TRBV29-1 with TRBJ2-5; TRBD2 matches 12 bases. With V trimmed by 2 bases and J by 1 base, 8 bases remained unmatched. Germline assignment: CDR1 SQVTM and CDR2 ANQGSEA. The length of the CDR3 is 17 residues. The CDR3 protein is CSVESTLAGGSQETQYF. CDR3 sequence (DNA): TGCAGCGTTGAATCGACACTAGCGGGAGGCTCCCAAGAGACCCAGTACTTC. Complete variable domain (other parts from reference TRBV29-1 and TRBJ2-5): SAVISQKPSRDICQRGTSLTIQCQVDSQVTMMFWYRQQPGQSLTLIATANQGSEATYESGFVIDKFPISRPNLTFSTLTVSNMSPEDSSIYLCSVESTLAGGSQETQYFGPGTRLLVL.

The CDR3 spells CASSYAGINYGYTF. Written as DNA, the CDR3 is TGTGCCAGCAGTTACGCGGGAATTAACTATGGCTACACCTTC. The chain joins TRBV6-6 to TRBJ1-2; D unresolved. Germline V CDR1 and CDR2: MNHNY, SVGAGI (reference sequence). Trimming pared 2 bases from V and 1 base from J, leaving 8 bases between. The length of the CDR3 is 14 residues.

The V and J genes are TRBV30 and TRBJ1-1; D is unclear. There are 13 residues in the CDR3. V shed 3 bases and J shed 2 bases, with 10 bases lying between them. CDR1 and CDR2 (germline): GTSNPN, SVGIG (reference sequence). The CDR3 reads CAWRSGLNTEAFF. The CDR3 DNA reads TGTGCCTGGAGGTCTGGATTAAACACTGAAGCTTTCTTT.

V usage is TRBV7-2 and J usage is TRBJ2-1; D is undetermined. The V gene lost 4 bases and the J gene lost 5 bases, with 9 bases spanning the gap. CDR1 and CDR2 from the germline V gene are SGHTA and FQGNSA. The CDR3 contains 13 residues. In DNA form, the CDR3 reads TGTGCCAGCAGCTCCCACATAGACAATGAGCAGTTCTTC. It encodes CASSSHIDNEQFF.

J is TRBJ2-3 and V is TRBV4-1; 10 bases align to TRBD2. The length of the CDR3 is 18 residues. V trimming: 0 bases; J trimming: 5 bases; junction bases outside the gene matches: 11. Germline V gene data show CDR1 as MGHRA and CDR2 as YSYEKL. The chain's CDR3 is CASSQDRGTSEAQDTQYF. The DNA for the CDR3 is TGCGCCAGCAGCCAAGATAGGGGGACTAGCGAGGCCCAAGATACGCAGTATTTT.

J is TRBJ2-5 and V is TRBV12-3 or TRBV12-4, with 10 bases aligning to TRBD2. The CDR3 extends over 14 amino acids. Unmatched junction bases numbered 4, after V lost 4 bases and J lost 5 bases. The CDR3 DNA reads TGTGCCAGCAGTTCGGGACTAGCGTTCGAGACCCAGTACTTC. Translated: CASSSGLAFETQYF.

The chain is built from TRBV20-1 and TRBJ2-7; 9 nucleotides align to TRBD1. V was pared by 6 bases and J by 0 bases, with 6 bases of the junction left unmatched. Looked up from germline, CDR1 is DFQATT and CDR2 is SNEGSKA (reference sequence). The CDR3 extends over 14 amino acids. CDR3 bases: TGCAGTGCCGGTCGGACAGGGGTCTCCTACGAGCAGTACTTC. It encodes CSAGRTGVSYEQYF.

This clonotype was observed a few times. The genes are TRBV12-3 or TRBV12-4 and TRBJ1-2, with D maybe TRBD1 (5 bases). This CDR3 is 14 amino acids long. V lost 6 bases, J lost 4 bases, and 15 bases lay in between. In nucleotides, the CDR3 is TGTGCCAGCAGAAGGTCTCGAGGGGCCTATGGCTACACCTTC. Translation gives CASRRSRGAYGYTF.

The chain links TRBV7-8 to TRBJ2-1; D unclear. The CDR3 runs to 11 residues. V lost 8 bases, J lost 5 bases, and 7 bases lay in between. Germline CDR1 and CDR2: SGHVS and FQNEAQ. The DNA for the CDR3 is TGTGCCAGCCAGGTCCACAATGAGCAGTTCTTC. It specifies CASQVHNEQFF.

This clonotype was counted once. The rearrangement links TRBV4-3 to TRBJ2-3; D may be TRBD2 (7 bases). The ends were cut back, 1 base at V and 2 bases at J, with 16 bases in the middle. Looked up from germline, CDR1 is LGHNA and CDR2 is YSLEER. The CDR3 length is 17 residues. Here the CDR3 reads CASSQVEGGPDTDTQYF. The DNA of the CDR3 is TGCGCCAGCAGCCAAGTGGAGGGGGGGCCCGACACAGATACGCAGTATTTT.

Comment on this clonotype: One end of the junction is discordant with germline, which a read error may explain. The V gene is TRBV2, the J gene TRBJ1-2; 7 positions match TRBD1. From germline, CDR1 is SNHLY and CDR2 FYNNEI. The CDR3 spans 16 residues. As DNA, the CDR3 is TGCGCCAGCAGTGCAACTGGGGACAGTTTGAACTATGGCTACACCTTC. Amino acids: CASSATGDSLNYGYTF. Looking up the rest from reference TRBV2 and TRBJ1-2 gives the full variable domain: EPEVTQTPSHQVTQMGQEVILRCVPISNHLYFYWYRQILGQKVEFLVSFYNNEISEKSEIFDDQFSVERPDGSNFTLKIRSTKLEDSAMYFCASSATGDSLNYGYTFGSGTRLTVV.

This clonotype came up once. The chain is built from TRBV7-2 and TRBJ2-1; tentatively, D is TRBD2 (6 bases). The germline CDR1 and CDR2 sequences are SGHTA and FQGNSA. The CDR3 covers 16 residues. Deletions cut 4 bases from V and 5 bases from J, with 18 bases between. DNA of the CDR3: TGTGCCAGCAGCTACCGATGGGGCGGGACGGACAATGAGCAGTTCTTC. Protein product: CASSYRWGGTDNEQFF. The complete variable domain, with remaining parts taken from reference TRBV7-2 and TRBJ2-1, reads GAGVSQSPSNKVTEKGKDVELRCDPISGHTALYWYRQSLGQGLEFLIYFQGNSAPDKSGLPSDRFSAERTGGSVSTLTIQRTQQEDSAVYLCASSYRWGGTDNEQFFGPGTRLTVL.

V usage is TRBV29-1 and J usage is TRBJ2-4; the D gene is possibly TRBD1 (5 bases). Trimming left V 4 bases short and J 7 bases short, with 14 bases between. The germline gives CDR1 SQVTM, CDR2 ANQGSEA. The CDR3 is 13 residues long. The CDR3 DNA sequence: TGCAGCGTTGTACGGCAGGGTGGCAACATTCAGTACTTC. Its protein product is CSVVRQGGNIQYF.